This is a list of T cell receptor beta chains from one sample in a study of control samples from healthy donors and cancer patients. Sequencing was performed with immunoSEQ multiplex PCR; in TCRdb, only in-frame clones are kept and a portion is missing. The table includes about 160,000 clones, approximately 96% detected once. Sequencing was done on a sample of blood. Receptors originate from a woman between 40 and 50 years old in good health. Both conserved end residues are part of each CDR3. The order of the fields is CDR3 length, clone size, V gene, CDR3 protein. Rows give clone size only sometimes, using once, few, many, or a class for an expanded clone.

14 - TRBV27 CASKLTRDAYGYTF
15 - TRBV5-8 CASSFGQGEYQPQHF
14 - TRBV19 CASSMLVGNQPQHF
13 - TRBV19 CASSPSGGKALHF
15 - TRBV19 CASSISSGPYNEQFF
13 - TRBV12-3/TRBV12-4 CASRLQGNTEAFF
13 - TRBV7-3 CASSSNLEETQYF
15 - TRBV10-3 CAISDRTGGSYEQYF
15 - TRBV5-1 CASSSGGQAYNEQFF
14 once TRBV10-3 CAIMQGTANSPLHF
15 once TRBV3-1/TRBV3-2 CASSQDRAVNTEAFF
14 - TRBV18 CASSPPSSDNEQFF
11 - TRBV20-1 CSARLVPEAFF
16 once TRBV7-9 CASSLIPESGNYGYTF
14 - TRBV10-3 CATYRTGQGYGYTF
13 - TRBV12-3/TRBV12-4 CASSFHLFEKLFF
15 - TRBV7-8 CASVSGTGGNSPLHF
12 - TRBV7-2 CASSSGTIEQFF
15 - TRBV27 CASSLSSGRAYEQFF
10 - TRBV7-9 CASGDTEAFF
15 - TRBV18 CASSHDDRGRGKLFF
17 - TRBV6-2/TRBV6-3 CASSYSLGSADTGELFF
16 - TRBV19 CASSVGQGADNYGYTF
14 - TRBV2 CASKAPTGNYGYTF
13 once TRBV5-4 CASSVEGRYEQYF
12 - TRBV19 CASSMTNSPLHF
14 - TRBV18 CASSATGGFQPQHF
15 - TRBV6-2/TRBV6-3 CASSYSGGGQETQYF
15 - TRBV10-3 CAISLTTGTGYGYTF
13 once TRBV12-3/TRBV12-4 CASSDRAKFALHF
14 - TRBV5-4 CASSSQGGEPDYTF
15 - TRBV15 CATSRDTGSGNTIYF
12 - TRBV29-1 CSVKNRDQPQHF
14 - TRBV18 CASSNASSYNEQFF
16 - TRBV5-1 CASSLVRGGTTGELFF
15 - TRBV5-1 CASSFIPGSDEKLFF
15 - TRBV5-8 CASSSVRGPLQPQHF
15 - TRBV9 CASSVAGDSYNEQFF
15 - TRBV6-2/TRBV6-3 CASSLRDRGNSPLHF
15 - TRBV29-1 CSVLSVRGTNEKLFF
16 - TRBV4-3 CASSQEGTPNTGELFF
16 - TRBV27 CASSLSYRQESTEAFF
15 - TRBV7-3 CASSSRTTGANVLTF
14 - TRBV6-5 CASSYDSPNQPQHF
16 - TRBV6-5 CASSYSKGSGANVLTF
11 - TRBV29-1 CSVDSTDTQYF
15 - TRBV5-1 CASSLSGDSNQPQHF
14 - TRBV6-2/TRBV6-3 CASSYALGGTEAFF
16 - TRBV5-8 CASSLDSFSGANVLTF
13 - TRBV20-1 CSASVGLAYGYTF
13 - TRBV6-5 CASSYLRGDTIYF
16 - TRBV4-3 CASSQDVNLGNTEAFF
14 once TRBV5-3 CARSGSGGNTEAFF
14 - TRBV27 CASSWTGNNQPQHF
16 - TRBV6-6 CASRGWVDPSTDTQYF
13 - TRBV9 CASSLQGATEAFF